The rows below give T cell receptor beta chains drawn from one sample of a study of blood T cell repertoires in COVID-19. TCRdb keeps only in-frame clones here, not all; method: immunoSEQ multiplex PCR. This table has 56,000 or so clones, under 90% appearing once. The sequencing input was peripheral blood. The receptor set was obtained from a man aged 45 to 65 with acute or convalescent COVID-19. Each CDR3 is given with its conserved first and last residue. D genes are given only for firm matches. A row's size may be missing; if present it is once, few, many or a size class.

>few|TRBV5-8|-|TRBJ1-6
CASSFWSSYNSPLHF
TGTGCCAGCAGCTTCTGGAGCTCCTATAATTCACCCCTCCACTTT
>-|TRBV21-1|-|TRBJ2-1
CAPREFYNEQFF
TGTGCCCCCCGCGAGTTCTACAATGAGCAGTTCTTC
>few|TRBV18|-|TRBJ1-2
CASSPRQKDYGYTF
TGTGCCAGCTCACCACGACAGAAAGACTATGGCTACACCTTC
>-|TRBV4-1|TRBD1|TRBJ1-5
CASSDYGTDSNQPQHF
TGCGCCAGCAGCGATTACGGGACAGATAGCAATCAGCCCCAGCATTTT
>-|TRBV5-1|-|TRBJ1-1
CASSLRTENTEAFF
TGCGCCAGCAGCTTGAGGACAGAGAACACTGAAGCTTTCTTT
>-|TRBV11-3|TRBD2|TRBJ2-5
CASSLRASGSVETQYF
TGTGCCAGCAGCCTCCGGGCTAGCGGGAGCGTCGAGACCCAGTACTTC
>-|TRBV24-1|-|TRBJ2-1
CATSDSGGTIKNNEQFF
TGTGCCACCAGTGACTCCGGGGGGACAATCAAGAACAATGAGCAGTTCTTC
>-|TRBV11-2|TRBD1|TRBJ2-2
CASSVGQGANVVSGELFF
TGTGCCAGCAGCGTCGGACAGGGTGCAAATGTTGTGTCCGGGGAGCTGTTTTTT
>-|TRBV14|-|TRBJ2-2
CASSLHTGELFF
TGTGCCAGCTCCCTACACACCGGGGAGCTGTTTTTT
>-|TRBV6-1|-|TRBJ1-3
CASSGPVTGMDIGNTIYF
TGTGCCAGCAGTGGCCCCGTGACAGGAATGGATATTGGAAACACCATATATTTT
>-|TRBV10-2|TRBD1|TRBJ1-2
CASSDGTGARYYGYTF
TGCGCCAGCAGTGATGGGACAGGGGCCAGATACTATGGCTACACCTTC
>-|TRBV7-9|-|TRBJ2-3
CASSYTTGDTQYF
TGTGCCAGCAGCTACACAACGGGAGATACGCAGTATTTT
>-|TRBV18|TRBD1|TRBJ2-1
CASSPGTGNNEQFF
TGTGCCAGCTCACCAGGGACAGGCAACAATGAGCAGTTCTTC
>few|TRBV29-1|-|TRBJ2-7
CSVETASGSSQYF
TGCAGCGTTGAAACCGCGTCAGGGTCGTCGCAGTACTTC
>once|TRBV11-2|TRBD1|TRBJ2-7
CASSPGTGPSRYEQYF
TGTGCCAGCAGCCCCGGGACAGGGCCTTCTCGCTACGAGCAGTACTTC
>-|TRBV7-9|-|TRBJ2-2
CASSLRKQGSGELFF
TGTGCCAGCAGCCTAAGGAAACAGGGATCCGGGGAGCTGTTTTTT
>-|TRBV3-1/TRBV3-2|TRBD1|TRBJ1-5
CASSFGTGAQPQHF
TGTGCCAGCAGCTTCGGGACAGGGGCACAGCCCCAGCATTTT
>-|TRBV30|TRBD1|TRBJ1-2
CAWSAQLAVQRRGGRYGYTF
TGTGCCTGGAGTGCCCAACTCGCCGTCCAGAGAAGAGGGGGCAGGTATGGCTACACCTTC
>-|TRBV13|-|TRBJ1-4
CASSLSTGGGEKLFF
TGTGCCAGCAGCTTAAGCACAGGCGGTGGTGAAAAACTGTTTTTT
>-|TRBV5-6|TRBD1|TRBJ2-7
CASSPGTGFYEQYF
TGTGCCAGCAGCCCCGGGACAGGGTTCTACGAGCAGTACTTC